This entry lists 9 T cell receptor delta chains sequenced from one sample in a study of γδ T cells in repeated Plasmodium falciparum infection. TCRdb reprocessed the multiplex PCR reads using CATT. Of over 90,000 delta-chain clones in the sample, more than 0.85% were seen once. Gammadelta T cells were flow-sorted from PBMC into Vgamma9/Vdelta2+ and Vdelta2-negative populations for bulk analysis. The sequencing sample was made of gamma-delta T cells from blood. The receptor source for this set is a pool of human donors (malaria-infected and uninfected, not separated).

This clone was seen repeatedly, ten times or more. A read error likely explains this, since a far larger clone differs by one base. This sample also contains other DNA sequences that code for the same CDR3. The chain has TRDV2 and TRDJ1; TRDD3 aligns across 11 bases. TCRdb carries no J gene annotation; the J gene was assigned here by matching the DNA with germline. Germline loops: CDR1 GEAIGNYY, CDR2 EKD. V lost 3 bases and J lost 3; bases outside the gene matches: 11. The CDR3 spans 17 residues. As DNA, the CDR3 is TGTGCCTGTGACCCCGTTGGTCTGGGGGATACATCCGATAAACTCATCTTT. This gives the protein CACDPVGLGDTSDKLIF.

Only a few counts were recorded for this clone. The TCRdb protein comes from a much larger clone and disagrees with this DNA's translation at residue 6, likely due to a read error; the protein given here is derived from the DNA. The chain uses TRDV1 and TRDJ1; D is possibly TRDD1 (5 bases). The J gene, absent from TCRdb, was called here by matching the DNA to germline. V lost 2 bases, J lost 2 bases, and 15 bases lay in between. CDR3 length: 16 amino acids. Germline V gene lookup returns CDR1 TSWWSYY and CDR2 QGS. The CDR3 here is CALGEGEISLTDKLIF. CDR3 sequence (DNA): TGTGCTCTTGGGGAAGGAGAAATCTCTCTTACCGATAAACTCATCTTT.

With respect to this clone: The mismatch at residue 17 between this DNA's translation and the TCRdb protein of a much larger clone likely reflects a read error; the protein shown is translated from the DNA. The V and J genes are TRDV1 and TRDJ1; 11 bases are shared with TRDD3. As TCRdb names no J gene, one was assigned here on the basis of a DNA match to germline. Germline V gives CDR1 TSWWSYY, CDR2 QGS. The CDR3 has 22 residues. The junction had 23 bases not matched to a gene; V was cut back by 2 bases and J by 3 bases. The CDR3 DNA is TGTGCTCTTGGGGAAGCCCCCCCTCCTCGTGGGGGATACGCCTCGTACGCCGATAAACTCATCTTT. It codes for CALGEAPPPRGGYASYADKLIF.

This clone was seen more than once but under ten times. This is likely an artifact of a read error, given a far larger clone one base away. Different DNA sequences within this sample yield the same CDR3. The chain combines TRDV1 with TRDJ3; D unresolved. This CDR3 region has 19 residues. Germline V lookup: CDR1 TSWWSYY, CDR2 QGS. The CDR3 coding sequence is TGCGCTCTTGGGTCGCTAAGGAAACTTTCGACCTGGGACACCCGACAGATGTTTTTC. This codes for CALGSLRKLSTWDTRQMFF.

Concerning this clone: The protein that TCRdb holds for this DNA derives from a much larger clone and differs from the translated DNA at residue 10, which likely indicates a read error; the protein shown here is translated from the DNA. The J gene is TRDJ1, the V gene TRAV38-2/DV8; 7 bases agree with TRDD3. TCRdb does not report a J gene; here it was assigned by matching the DNA to germline references. The length of the CDR3 is 24 residues. Germline V lookup: CDR1 TSESDYY, CDR2 QEAYKQQN. After removal of 1 base from V and 1 base from J, the junction contained 31 bases not matched to a gene. CDR3: CAYRSTPRLCGLPGGRPFTDKLIF. The CDR3 region has the DNA TGTGCTTATAGGAGCACCCCGCGGCTATGTGGCCTCCCTGGGGGCCGGCCTTTCACCGATAAACTCATCTTT.

Comment on this clone: TCRdb has a much larger clone's protein, which differs at residue 17 from the translation of this DNA, likely because of a read error; what is shown is the protein translated from the DNA. V gene assignment gives TRDV1, but the J gene was left uncalled; TRDD3, the table's D call, was not compared with the DNA. Germline V gene data show CDR1 as TSWWSYY and CDR2 as QGS. The CDR3 is 19 residues long. CDR3 loop: CALGPRLVGGYAEADKPIF. In DNA form, the CDR3 reads TGTGCTCTTGGGCCCCGGCTGGTCGGGGGATACGCAGAGGCCGATAAACCCATCTTT.

Regarding this clone: The TCRdb protein comes from a much larger clone and disagrees with this DNA's translation at residue 8, likely due to a read error; the protein given here is derived from the DNA. This sequence joins TRDV1 and TRDJ1; 11 bases match TRDD3. The germline V gene encodes CDR1 TSWWSYY and CDR2 QGS. Trimming cost V 3 bases and J 0 bases; bases outside gene matches: 30. The CDR3 runs 25 residues. The CDR3 loop reads CALGDHWSSRRNSGGYKWYTDKLIF. In DNA form, the CDR3 reads TGTGCTCTTGGGGACCACTGGTCTTCCAGACGCAACTCTGGGGGATACAAGTGGTACACCGATAAACTCATCTTT.

A remark on this clone: The amino acid sequence in TCRdb belongs to a much larger clone and departs from this DNA's translation at residue 12, likely a sequencing read error; the sequence shown is translated from the DNA. For the V gene the call is TRDV2; the J gene has no call. CDR1 and CDR2 from the germline V gene are GEAIGNYY and EKD. The CDR3 spans 14 residues. The CDR3 DNA follows: TGTGCCTGTGACACCGGCCTGTACACCGATAAACCCATCTTT. Protein sequence: CACDTGLYTDKPIF.

This clone was detected many times. J is TRDJ1 and V is TRDV1; D not resolved. Since TCRdb gives no J gene, matching the DNA to germline was used here to assign it. CDR3 length: 23 residues. Trimming pared 0 bases from V and 0 bases from J, leaving 32 bases between. Germline-derived CDR1 and CDR2 are TSWWSYY and QGS. The CDR3 loop reads CALGELITKFSSPEGPHTDKLIF. The DNA of the CDR3 is TGTGCTCTTGGGGAACTAATAACAAAGTTTAGTTCCCCCGAGGGGCCACACACCGATAAACTCATCTTT.